This T cell receptor (beta chain) was obtained from a study of cytomegalovirus exposure and HLA in healthy donors. The primer mix had 60 Vbeta and 13 Jbeta primers. Under the authors' procedure: The count from a later analysis was roughly 80 million unique TCR beta chains, some 12 million of them shared. TCRdb's copy holds only in-frame clones and misses some; the assay was immunoSEQ multiplex PCR. The V and J calls and clone size come from that table; D and trimming were worked out from the DNA. The sample carries 200,000 or so clones, 84% recorded once. The sample was PBMCs. This receptor was obtained from a boy aged 5-17 years in good health and CMV-seronegative.

CDR3 bases: TGTGCCAGCATCCACCCCGGGACAGATACGCAGTATTTT. Its protein product is CASIHPGTDTQYF. This chain uses TRBV27 with TRBJ2-3, with no clear D. The CDR3 runs to 13 residues. V lost 7 bases to trimming and J lost 3 bases, with 11 bases between them. The germline V gene has CDR1 MNHEY and CDR2 SMNVEV (reference sequence).